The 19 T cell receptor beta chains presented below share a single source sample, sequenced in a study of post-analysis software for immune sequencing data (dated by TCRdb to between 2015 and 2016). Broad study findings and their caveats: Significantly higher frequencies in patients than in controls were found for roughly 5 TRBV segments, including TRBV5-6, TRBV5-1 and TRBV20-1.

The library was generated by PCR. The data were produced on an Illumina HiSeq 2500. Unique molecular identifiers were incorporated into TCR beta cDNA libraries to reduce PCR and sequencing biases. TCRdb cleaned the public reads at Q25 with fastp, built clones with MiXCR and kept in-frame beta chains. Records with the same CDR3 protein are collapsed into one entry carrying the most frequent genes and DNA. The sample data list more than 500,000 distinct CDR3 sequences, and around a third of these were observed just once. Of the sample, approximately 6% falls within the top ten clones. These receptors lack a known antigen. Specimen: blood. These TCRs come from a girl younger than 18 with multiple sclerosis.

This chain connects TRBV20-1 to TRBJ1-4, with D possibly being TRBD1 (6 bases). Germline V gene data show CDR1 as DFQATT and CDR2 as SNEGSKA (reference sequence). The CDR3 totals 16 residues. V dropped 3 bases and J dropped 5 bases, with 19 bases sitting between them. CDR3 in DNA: TGCAGTGCTAGGTCAGGACGAGGGGGACTCAATGAAAAACTGTTTTTT. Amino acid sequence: CSARSGRGGLNEKLFF.

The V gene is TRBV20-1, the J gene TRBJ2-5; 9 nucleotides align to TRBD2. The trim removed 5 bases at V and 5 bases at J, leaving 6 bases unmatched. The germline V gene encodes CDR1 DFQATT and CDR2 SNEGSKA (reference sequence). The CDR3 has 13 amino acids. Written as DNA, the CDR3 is TGCAGTGCTCCGAGACTAGCGGATGAGACCCAGTACTTC. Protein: CSAPRLADETQYF.

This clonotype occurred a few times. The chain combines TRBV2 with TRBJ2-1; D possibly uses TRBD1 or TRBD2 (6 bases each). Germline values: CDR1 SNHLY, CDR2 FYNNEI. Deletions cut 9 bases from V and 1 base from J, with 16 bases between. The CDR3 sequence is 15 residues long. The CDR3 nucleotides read TGTGCCAGGACACGGGGGCCGAATTCCTACAATGAGCAGTTCTTC. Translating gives CARTRGPNSYNEQFF.

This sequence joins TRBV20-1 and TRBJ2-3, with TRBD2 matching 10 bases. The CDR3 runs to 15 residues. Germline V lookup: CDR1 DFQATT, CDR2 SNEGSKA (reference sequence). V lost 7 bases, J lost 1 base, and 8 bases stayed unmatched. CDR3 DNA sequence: TGCAGTGTTAGTCTAGCGGGGGATCGCACAGATACGCAGTATTTT. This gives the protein CSVSLAGDRTDTQYF.

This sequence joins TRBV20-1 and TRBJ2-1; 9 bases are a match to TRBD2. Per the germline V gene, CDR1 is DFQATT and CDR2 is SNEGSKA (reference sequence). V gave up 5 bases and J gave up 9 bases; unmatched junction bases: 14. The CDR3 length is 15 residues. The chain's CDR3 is CSARGFGGGVLEQFF. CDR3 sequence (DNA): TGCAGTGCTCGCGGCTTCGGCGGGGGGGTACTTGAGCAGTTCTTC.

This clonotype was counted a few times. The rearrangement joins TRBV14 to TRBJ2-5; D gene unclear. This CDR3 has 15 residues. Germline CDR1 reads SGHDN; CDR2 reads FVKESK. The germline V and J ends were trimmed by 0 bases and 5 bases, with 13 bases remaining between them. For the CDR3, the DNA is TGTGCCAGCAGCCAAGAAAGAGGTCCCGGGGAGACCCAGTACTTC. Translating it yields CASSQERGPGETQYF.

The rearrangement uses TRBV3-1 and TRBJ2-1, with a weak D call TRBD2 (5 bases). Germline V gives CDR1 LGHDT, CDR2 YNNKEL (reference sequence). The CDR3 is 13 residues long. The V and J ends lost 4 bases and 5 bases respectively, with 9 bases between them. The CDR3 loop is CASSRLRNNEQFF. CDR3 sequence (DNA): TGTGCCAGCAGCCGACTAAGGAACAATGAGCAGTTCTTC.

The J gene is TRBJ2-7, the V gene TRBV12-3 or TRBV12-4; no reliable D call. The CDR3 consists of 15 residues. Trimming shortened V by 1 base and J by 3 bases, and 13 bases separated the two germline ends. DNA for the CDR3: TGTGCCAGCAGTTTAGGTGGGGTTGGAAGCTACGAGCAGTACTTC. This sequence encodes CASSLGGVGSYEQYF.

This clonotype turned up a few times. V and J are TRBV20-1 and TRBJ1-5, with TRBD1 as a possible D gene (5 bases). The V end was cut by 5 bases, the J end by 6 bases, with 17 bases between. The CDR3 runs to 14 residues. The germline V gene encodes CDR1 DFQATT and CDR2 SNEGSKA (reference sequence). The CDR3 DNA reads TGCAGTGCTCTCAGGTTTTCGAGGGGTCAGCCCCAGCATTTT. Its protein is CSALRFSRGQPQHF.

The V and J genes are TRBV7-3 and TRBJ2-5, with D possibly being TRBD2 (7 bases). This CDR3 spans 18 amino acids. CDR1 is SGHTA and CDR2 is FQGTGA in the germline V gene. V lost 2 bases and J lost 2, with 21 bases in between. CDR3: CASSLAPFGGGQQETQYF. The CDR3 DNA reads TGTGCCAGCAGCTTAGCCCCATTCGGCGGGGGACAACAAGAGACCCAGTACTTC.

The CDR3 reads CASSVAPLPSTDTQYF. The CDR3 DNA reads TGTGCCAGCAGCGTAGCTCCACTACCTAGCACAGATACGCAGTATTTT. The chain recombines TRBV9 with TRBJ2-3; unclear D gene. Germline values: CDR1 SGDLS, CDR2 YYNGEE. The ends were cut back, 0 bases at V and 0 bases at J, with 11 bases in the middle. The CDR3 is 16 residues long.

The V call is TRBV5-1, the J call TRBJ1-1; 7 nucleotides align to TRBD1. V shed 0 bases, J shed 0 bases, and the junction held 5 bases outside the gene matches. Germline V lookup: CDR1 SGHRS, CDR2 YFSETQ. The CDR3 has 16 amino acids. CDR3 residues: CASSLGDRIMNTEAFF. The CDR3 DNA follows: TGCGCCAGCAGCTTGGGGGACAGAATCATGAACACTGAAGCTTTCTTT. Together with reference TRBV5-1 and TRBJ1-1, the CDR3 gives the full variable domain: KAGVTQTPRYLIKTRGQQVTLSCSPISGHRSVSWYQQTPGQGLQFLFEYFSETQRNKGNFPGRFSGRQFSNSRSEMNVSTLELGDSALYLCASSLGDRIMNTEAFFGQGTRLTVV.

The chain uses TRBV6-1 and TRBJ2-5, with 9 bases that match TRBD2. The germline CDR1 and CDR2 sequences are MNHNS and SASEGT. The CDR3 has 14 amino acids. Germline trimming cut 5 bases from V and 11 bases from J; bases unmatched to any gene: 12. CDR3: CASSLAGAHNEQYF. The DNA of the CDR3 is TGTGCCAGCAGTTTAGCGGGGGCCCACAATGAGCAGTACTTC.

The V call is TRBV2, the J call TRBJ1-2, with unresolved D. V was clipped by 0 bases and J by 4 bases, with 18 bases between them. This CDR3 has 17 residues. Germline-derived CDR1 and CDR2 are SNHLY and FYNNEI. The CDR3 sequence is CASSEALRRAGGYGYTF. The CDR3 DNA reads TGTGCCAGCAGTGAAGCGCTTCGGCGGGCTGGAGGCTATGGCTACACCTTC.

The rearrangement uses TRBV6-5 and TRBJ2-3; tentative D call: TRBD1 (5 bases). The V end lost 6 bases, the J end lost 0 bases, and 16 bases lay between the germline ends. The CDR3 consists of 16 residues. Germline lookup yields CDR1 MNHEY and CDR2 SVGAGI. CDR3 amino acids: CASSQQASSSTDTQYF. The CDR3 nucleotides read TGTGCCAGCAGCCAACAGGCCAGTTCTAGCACAGATACGCAGTATTTT.

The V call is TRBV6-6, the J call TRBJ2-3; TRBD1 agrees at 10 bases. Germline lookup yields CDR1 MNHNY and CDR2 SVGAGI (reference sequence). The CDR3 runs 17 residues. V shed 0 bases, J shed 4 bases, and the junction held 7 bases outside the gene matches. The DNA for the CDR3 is TGTGCCAGCAGTTACTCGACTCCCGGGACAGGGGCAGATACGCAGTATTTT. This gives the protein CASSYSTPGTGADTQYF.

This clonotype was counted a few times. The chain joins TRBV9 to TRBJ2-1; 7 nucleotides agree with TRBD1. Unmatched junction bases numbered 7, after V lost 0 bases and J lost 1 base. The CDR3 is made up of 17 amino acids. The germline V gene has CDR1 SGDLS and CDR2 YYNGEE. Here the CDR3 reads CASSVGEGGRSYNEQFF. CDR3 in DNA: TGTGCCAGCAGCGTAGGAGAAGGGGGCCGGTCCTACAATGAGCAGTTCTTC. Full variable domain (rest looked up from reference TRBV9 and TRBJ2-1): DSGVTQTPKHLITATGQRVTLRCSPRSGDLSVYWYQQSLDQGLQFLIQYYNGEERAKGNILERFSAQQFPDLHSELNLSSLELGDSALYFCASSVGEGGRSYNEQFFGPGTRLTVL.

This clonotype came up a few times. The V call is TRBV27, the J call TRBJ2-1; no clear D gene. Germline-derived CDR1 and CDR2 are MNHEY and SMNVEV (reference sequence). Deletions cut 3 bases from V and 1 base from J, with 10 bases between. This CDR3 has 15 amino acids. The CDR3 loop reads CASSLSQNSYNEQFF. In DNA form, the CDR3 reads TGTGCCAGCAGTTTGAGCCAGAATTCCTACAATGAGCAGTTCTTC.

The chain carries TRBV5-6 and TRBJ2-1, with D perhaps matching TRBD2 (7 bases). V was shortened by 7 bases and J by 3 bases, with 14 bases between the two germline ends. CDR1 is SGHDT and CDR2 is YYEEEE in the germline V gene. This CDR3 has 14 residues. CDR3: CASQRGGNYNEQFF. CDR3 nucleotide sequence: TGTGCCAGCCAAAGGGGGGGCAACTACAATGAGCAGTTCTTC. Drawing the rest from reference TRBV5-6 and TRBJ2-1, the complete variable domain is DAGVTQSPTHLIKTRGQQVTLRCSPKSGHDTVSWYQQALGQGPQFIFQYYEEEERQRGNFPDRFSGHQFPNYSSELNVNALLLGDSALYLCASQRGGNYNEQFFGPGTRLTVL.